What follows are 15 T cell receptor beta chains derived from one specimen sequenced in a study of Ad26.COV2.S vaccination and SARS-CoV-2 variants. Regarding treatment: roughly 19 received Ad26.COV2.S at low or high dose, single or two shots; 5 received placebo; per-sample allocation not given. Day 63 after the first vaccine or placebo injection was the time point for sampling. The table came from immunoSEQ multiplex PCR; TCRdb's copy has only in-frame clones and leaves some out. The sample includes about 480,000 clones, around 85% of them seen just once. Material: peripheral blood, obtained in a trial of Ad26.COV2.S vaccine versus placebo. These receptors all come from a person between 18 and 60 years old who received the Ad26.COV2.S COVID-19 vaccine or a placebo.

The chain carries TRBV3-1 (or the pseudogene TRBV3-2) and TRBJ2-7, with D perhaps matching TRBD1 (5 bases). Germline assignment: CDR1 LGHDT and CDR2 YNNKEL (reference sequence). There are 14 residues in the CDR3. Trimming pared 4 bases from V and 4 bases from J, leaving 14 bases between. CDR3 in DNA: TGTGCCAGCAGCCGCTGGGGCCCAACGTACGAGCAGTACTTC. Translated, it gives CASSRWGPTYEQYF.

The DNA for the CDR3 is TGTGCCAACCTTAGCGGGAGAACCTACGAGCAGTACTTC. Translating it yields CANLSGRTYEQYF. The chain is built from TRBV11-3 and TRBJ2-7; 9 bases line up with TRBD2. This CDR3 has 13 residues. The germline gives CDR1 SGHNT, CDR2 YENEEA. Trimming cost V 10 bases and J 2 bases; bases outside gene matches: 6.

The V and J genes are TRBV6-5 and TRBJ2-7; D possibly corresponds to TRBD1 (6 bases). The CDR3 runs to 15 residues. The V and J ends lost 2 bases and 5 bases respectively, with 16 bases between them. Germline values: CDR1 MNHEY, CDR2 SVGAGI. The CDR3 DNA reads as TGTGCCAGCAGTTACGTTGGGGGCGCGTCGAACGAGCAGTACTTC. This gives the protein CASSYVGGASNEQYF.

For this clone: The sample carries other DNA sequences with the same CDR3. The V and J genes are TRBV19 and TRBJ2-5; TRBD1 matches 9 bases. CDR3 length: 15 residues. After removal of 3 bases from V and 5 bases from J, the junction contained 7 bases not matched to a gene. Germline V gene data show CDR1 as LNHDA and CDR2 as SQIVND (reference sequence). The CDR3 spells CASSIGTGGQETQYF. The CDR3 DNA reads TGTGCCAGTAGTATCGGCACAGGGGGCCAGGAGACCCAGTACTTC. The variable domain in full, with the rest retrieved from reference TRBV19 and TRBJ2-5, is DGGITQSPKYLFRKEGQNVTLSCEQNLNHDAMYWYRQDPGQGLRLIYYSQIVNDFQKGDIAEGYSVSREKKESFPLTVTSAQKNPTAFYLCASSIGTGGQETQYFGPGTRLLVL.

The V call is TRBV4-3, the J call TRBJ2-7; D is unclear. Germline loops: CDR1 LGHNA, CDR2 YSLEER. The CDR3 extends over 15 amino acids. The V and J ends lost 0 bases and 0 bases respectively, with 9 bases between them. The CDR3 nucleotides are TGCGCCAGCAGCCAAGAAGCACAAGTCTCCTACGAGCAGTACTTC. It translates to CASSQEAQVSYEQYF.

The rearrangement joins TRBV14 to TRBJ2-3; D not certain. Germline V gives CDR1 SGHDN, CDR2 FVKESK. With 4 bases removed from V and 2 bases from J, the gap between germline ends came to 10 bases. The CDR3 sequence is 14 residues long. The CDR3 bases are TGTGCCAGCAGCCCAATAACTCTCACAGATACGCAGTATTTT. It specifies CASSPITLTDTQYF.

The CDR3 here is CASSLLRPTNTGELFF. The CDR3 nucleotides are TGTGCCAGCAGCTTACTGAGGCCGACGAACACCGGGGAGCTGTTTTTT. The chain links TRBV7-9 to TRBJ2-2; D not certain. V lost 2 bases and J lost 0, with 10 bases in between. This CDR3 has 16 amino acids. Germline assignment: CDR1 SEHNR and CDR2 FQNEAQ (reference sequence).

The gene calls are TRBV5-6 and TRBJ2-5; 7 bases align to TRBD1. V lost 2 bases, J lost 0 bases, and 7 bases stayed unmatched. The length of the CDR3 is 16 residues. Germline CDR1 and CDR2: SGHDT and YYEEEE. The CDR3 coding sequence is TGTGCCAGCAGCTTAGGTACAGGGGCGTACCAAGAGACCCAGTACTTC. Amino acid sequence: CASSLGTGAYQETQYF.

The V and J genes are TRBV6-5 and TRBJ2-1; 7 nucleotides agree with TRBD1. The germline V gene has CDR1 MNHEY and CDR2 SVGAGI. This CDR3 spans 15 amino acids. V gave up 4 bases and J gave up 7 bases; unmatched junction bases: 10. CDR3 sequence: CASSSTGAGGNEQFF. CDR3 nucleotides: TGTGCCAGCAGTTCCACCGGGGCAGGGGGTAATGAGCAGTTCTTC.

CDR3 amino acids: CASSQDSSSGPAGELFF. CDR3 nucleotide sequence: TGCGCCAGCAGCCAAGATTCGTCTAGCGGCCCGGCCGGGGAGCTGTTTTTT. The rearrangement links TRBV4-3 to TRBJ2-2; 7 bases agree with TRBD2. The CDR3 loop spans 17 amino acids. CDR1 and CDR2 from the germline V gene are LGHNA and YSLEER. V gave up 0 bases and J gave up 6 bases; unmatched junction bases: 10.

J is TRBJ2-1 and V is TRBV5-6; D not certain. Germline lookup yields CDR1 SGHDT and CDR2 YYEEEE. Trimming took 0 bases from V and 6 from J, leaving 10 bases between them. The CDR3 runs to 14 residues. In DNA, the CDR3 is TGTGCCAGCAGCTTGGTGGCTGGGCCCAATGAGCAGTTCTTC. Its protein is CASSLVAGPNEQFF.

V and J are TRBV30 and TRBJ1-1; D uncertain. The CDR3 has 13 residues. Germline CDR1 is GTSNPN and CDR2 is SVGIG (reference sequence). CDR3 nucleotides: TGTGCTTACATGACACCATTGAACACTGAAGCTTTCTTT. Its translation: CAYMTPLNTEAFF. The entire variable domain, with the rest obtained from reference TRBV30 and TRBJ1-1, is as follows: SQTIHQWPATLVQPVGSPLSLECTVEGTSNPNLYWYRQAAGRGLQLLFYSVGIGQISSEVPQNLSASRPQDRQFILSSKKLLLSDSGFYLCAYMTPLNTEAFFGQGTRLTVV.

The chain combines TRBV10-3 with TRBJ2-2; perhaps TRBD1 as D (6 bases). Germline lookup yields CDR1 ENHRY and CDR2 SYGVKD. The CDR3 runs 16 residues. V lost 0 bases to trimming and J lost 5 bases, with 13 bases between them. CDR3 sequence: CAISESSGVVTGELFF. The CDR3, as DNA: TGTGCCATCAGTGAGTCGTCAGGGGTTGTAACCGGGGAGCTGTTTTTT.

The table lists this clone with a count of one. The J gene is TRBJ1-2, the V gene TRBV24-1; D gene uncertain. Trimming pared 5 bases from V and 2 bases from J, leaving 8 bases between. Germline CDR1 reads KGHDR; CDR2 reads SFDVKD. The CDR3 has 13 amino acids. Written as DNA, the CDR3 is TGTGCCACCAGTGTGACCGGCAACTATGGCTACACCTTC. Protein sequence: CATSVTGNYGYTF.

The chain employs TRBV7-6 and TRBJ1-2; D is ambiguous. Trimming took 1 base from V and 6 from J, leaving 9 bases between them. Germline CDR1 reads SGHVS; CDR2 reads FNYEAQ. The CDR3 length is 13 residues. Written as DNA, the CDR3 is TGTGCCAGCAGCTTAGGGCCGGAGGATGGCTACACCTTC. This encodes CASSLGPEDGYTF.